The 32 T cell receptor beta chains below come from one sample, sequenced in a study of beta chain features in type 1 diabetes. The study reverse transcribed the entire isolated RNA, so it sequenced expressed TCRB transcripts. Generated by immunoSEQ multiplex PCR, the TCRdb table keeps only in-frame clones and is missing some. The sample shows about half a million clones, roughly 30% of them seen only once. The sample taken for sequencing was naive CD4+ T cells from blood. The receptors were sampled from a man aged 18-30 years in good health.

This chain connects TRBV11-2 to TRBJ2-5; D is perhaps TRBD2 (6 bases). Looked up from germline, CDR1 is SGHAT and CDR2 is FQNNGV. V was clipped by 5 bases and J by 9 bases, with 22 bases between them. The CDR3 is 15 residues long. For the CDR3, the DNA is TGTGCCAGCAGCGCCATTATGGGACTCCACCCCGCCCAGTACTTC. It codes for CASSAIMGLHPAQYF.

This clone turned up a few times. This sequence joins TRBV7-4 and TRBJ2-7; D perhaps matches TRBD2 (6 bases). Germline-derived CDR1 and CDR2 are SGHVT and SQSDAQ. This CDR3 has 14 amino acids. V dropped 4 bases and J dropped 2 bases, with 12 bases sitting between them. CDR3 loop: CASSWRAVAYEQYF. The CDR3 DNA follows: TGTGCCAGCAGCTGGAGGGCAGTAGCCTACGAGCAGTACTTC.

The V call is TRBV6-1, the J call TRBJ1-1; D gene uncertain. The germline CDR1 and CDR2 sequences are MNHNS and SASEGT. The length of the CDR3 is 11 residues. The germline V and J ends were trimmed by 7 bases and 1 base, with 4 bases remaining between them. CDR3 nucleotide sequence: TGTGCCAGCAAAGAGAACACTGAAGCTTTCTTT. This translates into CASKENTEAFF.

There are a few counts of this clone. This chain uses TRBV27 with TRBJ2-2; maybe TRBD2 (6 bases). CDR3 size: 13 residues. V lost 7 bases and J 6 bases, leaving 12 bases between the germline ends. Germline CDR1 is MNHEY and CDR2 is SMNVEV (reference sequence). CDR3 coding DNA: TGTGCCAGCAAGTCGGGAGTCCCCGGGGAGCTGTTTTTT. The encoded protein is CASKSGVPGELFF.

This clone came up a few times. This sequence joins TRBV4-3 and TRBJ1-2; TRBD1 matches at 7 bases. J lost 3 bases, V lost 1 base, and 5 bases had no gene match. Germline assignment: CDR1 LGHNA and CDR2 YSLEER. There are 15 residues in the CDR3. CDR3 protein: CASSQVWDRDYGYTF. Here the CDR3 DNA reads TGCGCCAGCAGCCAAGTGTGGGACAGAGACTATGGCTACACCTTC.

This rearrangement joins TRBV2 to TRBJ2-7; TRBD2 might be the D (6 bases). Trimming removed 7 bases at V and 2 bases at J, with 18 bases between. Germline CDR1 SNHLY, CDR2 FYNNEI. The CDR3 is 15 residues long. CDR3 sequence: CASTPRDSRAYEQYF. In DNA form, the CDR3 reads TGTGCCAGCACTCCCCGGGACTCTAGGGCCTACGAGCAGTACTTC. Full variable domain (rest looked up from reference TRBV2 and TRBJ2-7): EPEVTQTPSHQVTQMGQEVILRCVPISNHLYFYWYRQILGQKVEFLVSFYNNEISEKSEIFDDQFSVERPDGSNFTLKIRSTKLEDSAMYFCASTPRDSRAYEQYFGPGTRLTVT.

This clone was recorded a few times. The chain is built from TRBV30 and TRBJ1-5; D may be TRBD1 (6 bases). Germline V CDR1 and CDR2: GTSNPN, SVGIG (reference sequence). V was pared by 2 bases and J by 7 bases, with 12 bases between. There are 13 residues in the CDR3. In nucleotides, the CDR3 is TGTGCCTGGAGTACAGGGTTGCGGCAGCCCCAGCATTTT. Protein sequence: CAWSTGLRQPQHF.

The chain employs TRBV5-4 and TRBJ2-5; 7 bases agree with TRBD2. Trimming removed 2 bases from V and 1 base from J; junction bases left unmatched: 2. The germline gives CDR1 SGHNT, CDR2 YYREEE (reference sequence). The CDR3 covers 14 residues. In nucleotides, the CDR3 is TGTGCCAGCAGCTTACCTAGCGGCCAAGAGACCCAGTACTTC. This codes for CASSLPSGQETQYF.

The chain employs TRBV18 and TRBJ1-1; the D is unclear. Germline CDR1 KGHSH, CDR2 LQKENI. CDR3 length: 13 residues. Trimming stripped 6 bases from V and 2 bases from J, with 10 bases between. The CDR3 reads CASSSAENTEAFF. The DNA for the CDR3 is TGTGCCAGCTCCTCAGCAGAAAACACTGAAGCTTTCTTT.

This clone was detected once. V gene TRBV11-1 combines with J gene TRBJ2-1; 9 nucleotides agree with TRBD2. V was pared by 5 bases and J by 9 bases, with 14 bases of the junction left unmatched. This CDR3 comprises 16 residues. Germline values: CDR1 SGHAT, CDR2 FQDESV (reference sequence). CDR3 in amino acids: CASSPPKVAGVGEQFF. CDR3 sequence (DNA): TGTGCCAGCAGCCCCCCGAAGGTAGCGGGAGTAGGTGAGCAGTTCTTC.

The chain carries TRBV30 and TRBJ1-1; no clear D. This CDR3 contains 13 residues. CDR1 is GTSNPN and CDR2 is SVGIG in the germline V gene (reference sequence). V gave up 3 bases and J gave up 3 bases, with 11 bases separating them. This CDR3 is CAWSDLKYTEAFF. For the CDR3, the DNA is TGTGCCTGGAGCGACCTCAAATACACTGAAGCTTTCTTT.

The CDR3 sequence is CAWSRWPSDGYTF. As DNA, the CDR3 is TGTGCCTGGTCCCGATGGCCGAGTGATGGCTACACCTTC. This chain links TRBV30 with TRBJ1-2; D gene ambiguous. The CDR3 is 13 amino acids. Germline V CDR1 and CDR2: GTSNPN, SVGIG (reference sequence). V was trimmed by 5 bases and J by 6 bases, leaving 16 bases between them.

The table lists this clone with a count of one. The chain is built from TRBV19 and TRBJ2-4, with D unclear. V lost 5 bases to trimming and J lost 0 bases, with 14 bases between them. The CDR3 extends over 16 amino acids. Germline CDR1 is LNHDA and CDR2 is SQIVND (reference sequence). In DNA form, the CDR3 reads TGTGCCAGTAGTTTCGGTGGATCAGGAGCCAAAAACATTCAGTACTTC. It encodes CASSFGGSGAKNIQYF.

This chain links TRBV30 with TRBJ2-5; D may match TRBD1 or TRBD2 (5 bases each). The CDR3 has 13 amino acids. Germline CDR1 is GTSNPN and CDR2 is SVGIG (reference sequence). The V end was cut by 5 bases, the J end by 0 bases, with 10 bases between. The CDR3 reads CAWQGPYQETQYF. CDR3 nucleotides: TGTGCCTGGCAGGGACCGTACCAAGAGACCCAGTACTTC. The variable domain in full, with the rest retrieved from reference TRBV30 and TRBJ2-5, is SQTIHQWPATLVQPVGSPLSLECTVEGTSNPNLYWYRQAAGRGLQLLFYSVGIGQISSEVPQNLSASRPQDRQFILSSKKLLLSDSGFYLCAWQGPYQETQYFGPGTRLLVL.

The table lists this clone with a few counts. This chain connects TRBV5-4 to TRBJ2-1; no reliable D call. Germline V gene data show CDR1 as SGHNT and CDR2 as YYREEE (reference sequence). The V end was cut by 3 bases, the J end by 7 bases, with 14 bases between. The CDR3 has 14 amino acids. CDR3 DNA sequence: TGTGCCAGCAGCTCCGTGAGAATCTCAAATGAGCAGTTCTTC. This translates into CASSSVRISNEQFF. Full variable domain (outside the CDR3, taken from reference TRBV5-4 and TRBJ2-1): ETGVTQSPTHLIKTRGQQVTLRCSSQSGHNTVSWYQQALGQGPQFIFQYYREEENGRGNFPPRFSGLQFPNYSSELNVNALELDDSALYLCASSSVRISNEQFFGPGTRLTVL.

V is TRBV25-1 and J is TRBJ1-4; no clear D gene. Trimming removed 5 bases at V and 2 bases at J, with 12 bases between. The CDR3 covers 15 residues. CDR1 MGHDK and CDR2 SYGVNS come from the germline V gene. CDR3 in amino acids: CASSFVRGTNEKLFF. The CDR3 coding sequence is TGTGCCAGCAGTTTTGTCCGAGGTACTAATGAAAAACTGTTTTTT.

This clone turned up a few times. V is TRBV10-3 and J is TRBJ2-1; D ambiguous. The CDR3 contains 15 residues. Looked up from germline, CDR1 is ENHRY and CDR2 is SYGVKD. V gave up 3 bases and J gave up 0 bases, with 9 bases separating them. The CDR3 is CAISDSSSSYNEQFF. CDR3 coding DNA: TGTGCCATCAGTGACAGTTCTAGCTCCTACAATGAGCAGTTCTTC.

The chain's CDR3 is CASSLFGYPSTDTQYF. CDR3 in DNA: TGCGCCAGCAGCTTGTTTGGTTACCCTAGCACAGATACGCAGTATTTT. The chain couples TRBV5-1 to TRBJ2-3; D not certain. The CDR3 runs 16 residues. Germline-derived CDR1 and CDR2 are SGHRS and YFSETQ. V was shortened by 1 base and J by 0 bases, with 12 bases between the two germline ends. The full variable domain, in which reference TRBV5-1 and TRBJ2-3 provide the parts outside the CDR3, is KAGVTQTPRYLIKTRGQQVTLSCSPISGHRSVSWYQQTPGQGLQFLFEYFSETQRNKGNFPGRFSGRQFSNSRSEMNVSTLELGDSALYLCASSLFGYPSTDTQYFGPGTRLTVL.

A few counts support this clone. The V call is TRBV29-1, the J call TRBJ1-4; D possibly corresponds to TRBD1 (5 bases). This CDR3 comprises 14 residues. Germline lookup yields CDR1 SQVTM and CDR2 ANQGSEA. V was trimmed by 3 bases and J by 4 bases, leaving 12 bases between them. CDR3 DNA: TGCAGCGTTGAGCGGGGGGGAGTTAATGAAAAACTGTTTTTT. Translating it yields CSVERGGVNEKLFF.

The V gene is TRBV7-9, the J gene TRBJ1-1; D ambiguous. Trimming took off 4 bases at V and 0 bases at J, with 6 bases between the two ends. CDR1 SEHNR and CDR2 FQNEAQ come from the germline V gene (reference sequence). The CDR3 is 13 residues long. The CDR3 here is CASSSTVNTEAFF. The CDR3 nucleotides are TGTGCCAGCAGCTCGACTGTGAACACTGAAGCTTTCTTT.

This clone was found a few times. The CDR3 coding sequence is TGCGCCAGCAGCTCCCGATGGCCAGGGCAAAACGAGCAGTACTTC. Its translation is CASSSRWPGQNEQYF. V is TRBV4-3 and J is TRBJ2-7; a possible D gene is TRBD1 (5 bases). The V gene lost 5 bases and the J gene lost 5 bases, with 19 bases spanning the gap. The CDR3 contains 15 residues. Per the germline V gene, CDR1 is LGHNA and CDR2 is YSLEER.

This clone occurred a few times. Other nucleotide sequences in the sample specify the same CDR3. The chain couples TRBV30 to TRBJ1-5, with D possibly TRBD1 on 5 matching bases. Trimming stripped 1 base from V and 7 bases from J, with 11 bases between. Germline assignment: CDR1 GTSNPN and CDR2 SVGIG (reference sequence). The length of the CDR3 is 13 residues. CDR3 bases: TGTGCCTGGAGTGACCGGGGGGGACAGCCCCAGCATTTT. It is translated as CAWSDRGGQPQHF.

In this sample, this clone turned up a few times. CDR3 DNA: TGTGCCTGGCGAGACAGTTGGAATGAGCAGTTCTTC. Translating gives CAWRDSWNEQFF. The V and J genes are TRBV30 and TRBJ2-1; D is perhaps TRBD1 (5 bases). This CDR3 is 12 amino acids long. V shed 5 bases and J shed 7 bases, with 12 bases lying between them. Per germline, CDR1 GTSNPN and CDR2 SVGIG (reference sequence).

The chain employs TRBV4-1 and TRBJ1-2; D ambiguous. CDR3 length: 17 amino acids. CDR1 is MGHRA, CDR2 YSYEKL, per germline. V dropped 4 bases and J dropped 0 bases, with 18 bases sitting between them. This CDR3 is CASSPSADRTPNYGYTF. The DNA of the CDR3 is TGCGCCAGCAGCCCCTCCGCGGACCGTACCCCTAACTATGGCTACACCTTC.

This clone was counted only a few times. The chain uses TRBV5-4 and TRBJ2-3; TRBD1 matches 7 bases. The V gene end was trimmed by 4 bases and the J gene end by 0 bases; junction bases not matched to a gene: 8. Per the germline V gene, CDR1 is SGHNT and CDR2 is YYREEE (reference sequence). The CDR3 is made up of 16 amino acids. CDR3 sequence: CASSTGTVSSTDTQYF. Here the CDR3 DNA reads TGTGCCAGCAGCACCGGGACAGTCTCTAGCACAGATACGCAGTATTTT.

As DNA, the CDR3 is TGCGCCAGCAGCGGAACAGGGATAAACACCGGGGAGCTGTTTTTT. This codes for CASSGTGINTGELFF. V and J are TRBV5-1 and TRBJ2-2, with D perhaps TRBD1 (6 bases). Germline values: CDR1 SGHRS, CDR2 YFSETQ. V was trimmed by 4 bases and J by 2 bases, leaving 12 bases between them. The CDR3 extends over 15 amino acids.

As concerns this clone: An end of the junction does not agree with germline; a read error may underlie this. The CDR3 spells CASSVRGAEAFF. The DNA of the CDR3 is TGTGCCAGCAGCGTTAGGGGGGCTGAGGCTTTCTTT. The chain recombines TRBV13 with TRBJ1-1; D may be TRBD1 (6 bases). This CDR3 comprises 12 residues. Germline CDR1 reads PRHDT; CDR2 reads FYEKMQ (reference sequence).

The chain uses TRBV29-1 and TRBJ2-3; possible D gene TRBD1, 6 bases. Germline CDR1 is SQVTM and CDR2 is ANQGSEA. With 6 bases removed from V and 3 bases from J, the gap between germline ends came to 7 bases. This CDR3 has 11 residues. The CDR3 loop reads CSVTGTDTQYF. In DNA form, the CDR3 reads TGCAGCGTCACAGGGACAGATACGCAGTATTTT.

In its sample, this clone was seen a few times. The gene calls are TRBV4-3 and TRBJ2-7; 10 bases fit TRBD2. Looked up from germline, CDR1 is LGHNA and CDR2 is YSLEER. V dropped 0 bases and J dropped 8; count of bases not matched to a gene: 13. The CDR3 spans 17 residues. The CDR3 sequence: CASSQDVGGLATRKQYF. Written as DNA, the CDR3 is TGCGCCAGCAGCCAAGATGTGGGGGGACTAGCGACTCGAAAGCAGTACTTC.

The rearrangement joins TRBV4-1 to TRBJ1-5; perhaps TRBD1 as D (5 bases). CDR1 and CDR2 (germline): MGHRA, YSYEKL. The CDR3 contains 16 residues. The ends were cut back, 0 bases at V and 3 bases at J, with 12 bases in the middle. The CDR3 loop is CASSQETGGFNQPQHF. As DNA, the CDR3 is TGCGCCAGCAGCCAAGAAACAGGAGGTTTCAATCAGCCCCAGCATTTT.

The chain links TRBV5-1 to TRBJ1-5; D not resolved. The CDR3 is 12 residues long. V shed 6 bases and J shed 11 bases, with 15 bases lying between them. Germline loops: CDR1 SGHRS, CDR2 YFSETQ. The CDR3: CASTPTYMAQHF. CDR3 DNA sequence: TGCGCCAGCACTCCTACCTACATGGCCCAGCATTTT.

CDR3 nucleotides: TGTGCCAGCAGTTTGCCAGGGAGTGAAAAACTGTTTTTT. It yields the protein CASSLPGSEKLFF. The chain carries TRBV28 and TRBJ1-4; possibly TRBD1 for D (5 bases). The CDR3 loop spans 13 amino acids. Germline V CDR1 and CDR2: MDHEN, SYDVKM. The ends were cut back, 3 bases at V and 7 bases at J, with 9 bases in the middle. Drawing the rest from reference TRBV28 and TRBJ1-4, the complete variable domain is DVKVTQSSRYLVKRTGEKVFLECVQDMDHENMFWYRQDPGLGLRLIYFSYDVKMKEKGDIPEGYSVSREKKERFSLILESASTNQTSMYLCASSLPGSEKLFFGSGTQLSVL.